Listed here is a single TCR beta chain. The antigen remains undetermined. The data are from a study of T cell responses to AZD1222 COVID-19 vaccine. Sequencing was performed with immunoSEQ multiplex PCR; in TCRdb, only in-frame clones are kept and a portion is missing. Of about 120,000 clones detected, roughly nine tenths appear once; the ten largest clones hold 25% to 30%. Study-wide points: Only six individuals given AZD1222 were seropositive at baseline.

The CDR3 is 13 residues long. Looked up from germline, CDR1 is MNHEY and CDR2 is SVGAGI. V trimming: 6 bases; J trimming: 1 base; junction bases outside the gene matches: 2. The source of this sequence is an adult in good health. This chain uses TRBV6-5 with TRBJ1-1; 7 nucleotides agree with TRBD1. The source was peripheral blood, collected on day 0 of AZD1222 vaccination. The CDR3: CASRGQPNTEAFF. The DNA for the CDR3 is TGTGCCAGCAGGGGACAGCCGAACACTGAAGCTTTCTTT.